One and the same sample provided the 15 T cell receptor beta chains below, sequenced in a study of T-cell reconstitution after alpha-beta-depleted transplantation in children. Preparing the TCRbeta library involved the use of unique molecular identifiers. Via MiXCR, TCRdb re-called the PCR reads, giving one row per CDR3 protein. The data show 360,000 or so distinct CDR3 sequences, 20% seen once. The material was PBMCs from the stem cell graft donor, obtained from the stem cell graft. Receptor source: a human donor who donated a stem cell graft to a child with acute myeloid leukemia.

The gene calls are TRBV3-1 and TRBJ2-3; possible D gene TRBD2, 6 bases. Trimming left V 4 bases short and J 2 bases short, with 13 bases between. The CDR3 runs 15 residues. CDR1 LGHDT and CDR2 YNNKEL come from the germline V gene (reference sequence). The CDR3 nucleotides are TGTGCCAGCAGCCTCGGGACTTCCCTCACAGATACGCAGTATTTT. This sequence encodes CASSLGTSLTDTQYF.

CDR3 nucleotide sequence: TGCAGTGCTAGAGATCTCCTGGGTGGGAGTGAGCAGTTCTTC. Protein: CSARDLLGGSEQFF. The chain couples TRBV20-1 to TRBJ2-1; D is perhaps TRBD2 (5 bases). The CDR3 has 14 residues. Germline values: CDR1 DFQATT, CDR2 SNEGSKA (reference sequence). V was cut by 0 bases and J by 9 bases, with 15 bases left in between.

The chain couples TRBV5-1 to TRBJ2-1; TRBD1 or TRBD2 may be the D gene (5 bases each). The CDR3 extends over 16 amino acids. The V gene lost 4 bases and the J gene lost 4 bases, with 18 bases spanning the gap. CDR1 and CDR2 from the germline V gene are SGHRS and YFSETQ. The CDR3 here is CASSPAGAGLYNEQFF. The CDR3 region has the DNA TGCGCCAGCAGCCCGGCCGGGGCAGGGCTTTACAATGAGCAGTTCTTC.

The chain has TRBV6-1 and TRBJ2-1; TRBD1 matches at 12 bases. Germline-derived CDR1 and CDR2 are MNHNS and SASEGT. The CDR3 sequence is 16 residues long. J was trimmed by 8 bases and V by 1 base; bases with no gene match: 6. CDR3: CASSEEAGTGGDEQFF. DNA of the CDR3: TGTGCCAGCAGTGAAGAAGCCGGGACAGGGGGCGATGAGCAGTTCTTC.

This clonotype turned up a few times. This chain uses TRBV3-1 with TRBJ2-7; perhaps TRBD2 as D (6 bases). V lost 5 bases and J lost 5, with 10 bases in between. This CDR3 region has 12 residues. Germline CDR1 and CDR2: LGHDT and YNNKEL (reference sequence). CDR3: CASSVRRDEQYF. For the CDR3, the DNA is TGTGCCAGCAGCGTCAGGAGGGACGAGCAGTACTTC.

The chain carries TRBV5-6 and TRBJ1-2, with D uncertain. Germline assignment: CDR1 SGHDT and CDR2 YYEEEE. The CDR3 length is 15 residues. V was cut by 4 bases and J by 4 bases, with 17 bases left in between. Written as DNA, the CDR3 is TGTGCCAGCAGCCCCCTGGGAGAAGCGAGCTATGGCTACACCTTC. Translating it yields CASSPLGEASYGYTF. The variable domain in full, with the rest retrieved from reference TRBV5-6 and TRBJ1-2, is DAGVTQSPTHLIKTRGQQVTLRCSPKSGHDTVSWYQQALGQGPQFIFQYYEEEERQRGNFPDRFSGHQFPNYSSELNVNALLLGDSALYLCASSPLGEASYGYTFGSGTRLTVV.

This clonotype appeared a few times. The chain couples TRBV5-1 to TRBJ1-1; no clear D gene. CDR1 and CDR2 from the germline V gene are SGHRS and YFSETQ. The V gene lost 0 bases and the J gene lost 5 bases, with 11 bases spanning the gap. This CDR3 is 14 amino acids long. The CDR3 region has the DNA TGCGCCAGCAGCTTGGACGGGGTTAGAACTGAAGCTTTCTTT. It yields the protein CASSLDGVRTEAFF. The full variable domain, rest sourced from reference TRBV5-1 and TRBJ1-1, is KAGVTQTPRYLIKTRGQQVTLSCSPISGHRSVSWYQQTPGQGLQFLFEYFSETQRNKGNFPGRFSGRQFSNSRSEMNVSTLELGDSALYLCASSLDGVRTEAFFGQGTRLTVV.

The J gene is TRBJ2-2, the V gene TRBV6-2 or TRBV6-3; 7 positions match TRBD1. CDR3 length: 15 residues. CDR1 is MNHEY, CDR2 SVGEGT, per germline. The V gene end was trimmed by 6 bases and the J gene end by 4 bases; junction bases not matched to a gene: 8. CDR3 region: CASSSGTAVTGELFF. CDR3 nucleotides: TGTGCCAGCAGCTCCGGGACAGCTGTCACCGGGGAGCTGTTTTTT.

The chain joins TRBV7-2 to TRBJ2-1; 8 bases are shared with TRBD2. CDR3 size: 16 residues. CDR1 is SGHTA and CDR2 is FQGNSA in the germline V gene. The V segment lost 1 base and the J segment 2 bases; nucleotides outside the gene matches: 4. DNA of the CDR3: TGTGCCAGCAGCTTAGGGGGAGCGGGAGCCTACAATGAGCAGTTCTTC. As protein: CASSLGGAGAYNEQFF.

This chain connects TRBV20-1 to TRBJ1-5; D is uncertain. In germline, CDR1 is DFQATT, CDR2 SNEGSKA (reference sequence). V dropped 5 bases and J dropped 3 bases, with 14 bases sitting between them. The CDR3 has 14 amino acids. This chain's CDR3 is CSAPARNNNQPQHF. In nucleotides, the CDR3 is TGCAGTGCTCCGGCCCGTAATAACAATCAGCCCCAGCATTTT.

This clonotype was recorded at least ten times. The chain combines TRBV20-1 with TRBJ2-1; no reliable D call. V lost 5 bases to trimming and J lost 4 bases, with 18 bases between them. Per the germline V gene, CDR1 is DFQATT and CDR2 is SNEGSKA (reference sequence). CDR3 length: 15 residues. The CDR3 region is CSARQAMTVYNEQFF. The CDR3 DNA reads as TGCAGTGCTCGACAAGCGATGACCGTTTACAATGAGCAGTTCTTC.

This clonotype has only a few counts. J is TRBJ2-3 and V is TRBV20-1; 7 positions match TRBD2. The CDR3 loop spans 14 amino acids. From germline, CDR1 is DFQATT and CDR2 SNEGSKA (reference sequence). The junction had 10 bases not matched to a gene; V was cut back by 6 bases and J by 4 bases. The CDR3 loop is CSAGRGNLADTQYF. The CDR3 nucleotides are TGCAGTGCCGGGCGGGGGAACTTGGCAGATACGCAGTATTTT.

This chain joins TRBV12-3 or TRBV12-4 and TRBJ2-6; TRBD2 aligns across 10 bases. The CDR3 sequence is 19 residues long. The V segment lost 3 bases and the J segment 0 bases; nucleotides outside the gene matches: 8. The CDR3 DNA reads TGTGCCAGCAGTTTCGCTAGCGGGAGCCATATCTCTGGGGCCAACGTCCTGACTTTC. Encoded protein: CASSFASGSHISGANVLTF.

This clonotype was recorded at least ten times. The chain recombines TRBV20-1 with TRBJ2-7, with a possible D match to TRBD1 (6 bases). Germline V lookup: CDR1 DFQATT, CDR2 SNEGSKA (reference sequence). V was trimmed by 5 bases and J by 5 bases, leaving 28 bases between them. The CDR3 spans 17 residues. This CDR3 is CSALTPSMTSGQHEQYF. The CDR3 DNA sequence: TGCAGTGCTCTTACCCCATCCATGACCTCCGGACAGCACGAGCAGTACTTC.

This clonotype was seen at least ten times. The chain employs TRBV20-1 and TRBJ2-1; D not certain. Germline V gene data show CDR1 as DFQATT and CDR2 as SNEGSKA (reference sequence). The CDR3 has 14 amino acids. The V and J ends lost 0 bases and 5 bases respectively, with 11 bases between them. CDR3 coding DNA: TGCAGTGCTAGAGATGGACCGGCGGACAATGAGCAGTTCTTC. Translated, it gives CSARDGPADNEQFF.